The clone carrying this T cell receptor beta chain has ten or more counts. Its antigen is still unknown. The V end was cut by 2 bases, the J end by 2 bases, with 9 bases between. Looked up from germline, CDR1 is SGHRS and CDR2 is YFSETQ. The CDR3 has 14 residues. This sample is part of a study of T cells after yellow fever vaccination. Study results and caveats: Most primary-vaccination clones reappeared after the booster (about 97% CD4, about 88% CD8). When the response was secondary, it was weaker but reached its peak faster, day 5 versus 15.

A process of 5'RACE template switching, which added a universal primer site and UMIs, was used to make TCR cDNA. Via MiXCR, TCRdb re-called the 5' RACE reads, giving one row per CDR3 protein. The table lists 620,000 or so distinct CDR3 sequences, roughly 17% of them singletons. The chain links TRBV5-1 to TRBJ2-3; possible D gene TRBD1, 6 bases. Sample: PBMCs, taken about 5 days after the first yellow fever vaccination. The sequence came from a young man who received the YFV17D yellow fever vaccine. As DNA, the CDR3 is TGCGCCAGCAGCTTAGAGGGGGACACAGATACGCAGTATTTT. It specifies CASSLEGDTDTQYF.